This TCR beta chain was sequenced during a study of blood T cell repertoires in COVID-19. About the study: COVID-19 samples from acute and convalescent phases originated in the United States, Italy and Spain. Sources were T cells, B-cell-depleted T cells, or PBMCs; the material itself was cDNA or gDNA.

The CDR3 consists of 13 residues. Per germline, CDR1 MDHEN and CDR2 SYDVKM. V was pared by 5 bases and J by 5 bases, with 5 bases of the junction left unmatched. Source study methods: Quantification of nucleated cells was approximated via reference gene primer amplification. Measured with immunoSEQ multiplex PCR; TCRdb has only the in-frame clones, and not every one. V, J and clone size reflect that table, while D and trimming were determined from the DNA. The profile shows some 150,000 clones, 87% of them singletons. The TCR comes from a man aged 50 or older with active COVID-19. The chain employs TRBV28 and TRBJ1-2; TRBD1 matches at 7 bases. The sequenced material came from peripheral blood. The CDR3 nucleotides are TGTGCCAGCAGTCCTAGGGGGCCTTATGGCTACACCTTC. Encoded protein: CASSPRGPYGYTF.